The 9 T cell receptor beta chains reported below all come from one sample, sequenced in a study of monozygotic twins with inflammatory bowel disease. Following a re-call of the 5' RACE reads, TCRdb has one entry per CDR3 protein and lacks DNA. Reported are 400,000 to 500,000 distinct CDR3 sequences; the ten largest clones contain roughly 2.5%. Sequenced material: blood. All receptors come from a human donor with ulcerative colitis or Crohn's disease, or a healthy co-twin of an affected twin (not recorded which).

The chain couples TRBV5-1 to TRBJ2-3; TCRdb returns TRBD2, unconfirmable since there is no DNA. CDR1 is SGHRS and CDR2 is YFSETQ in the germline V gene. The CDR3 runs to 15 residues. CDR3: CASSLAGGRSDTQYF.

The chain links TRBV12-3 or TRBV12-4 to TRBJ2-3; TCRdb picks TRBD1, but there is no DNA to check that call. This CDR3 spans 14 amino acids. CDR3: CASSSRGFTDTQYF.

The V call is TRBV6-6, the J call TRBJ2-5. The length of the CDR3 is 13 residues. Germline CDR1 is MNHNY and CDR2 is SVGAGI (reference sequence). CDR3 sequence: CASSSEYRETQYF.

The chain combines TRBV6-5 with TRBJ2-1; the D gene TCRdb calls, TRBD1, cannot be checked with no DNA. The CDR3 contains 16 residues. The germline CDR1 and CDR2 sequences are MNHEY and SVGAGI. The CDR3 sequence: CASSYRTVDRGNEQFF.

This chain joins TRBV20-1 and TRBJ2-1; the TCRdb D gene call, TRBD1, has no DNA to confirm it. The V gene's germline CDR1 is DFQATT and CDR2 SNEGSKA (reference sequence). This CDR3 contains 14 residues. The CDR3 here is CSAIGDGSYNEQFF.

The chain is built from TRBV6-2 or TRBV6-3 and TRBJ1-5; checking the TCRdb D call of TRBD1 is not possible without DNA. Germline V gene sequence: CDR1 MNHEY, CDR2 SVGEGT. This CDR3 has 14 residues. The CDR3 is CASTMGHQNRPQHF.

The chain recombines TRBV5-1 with TRBJ1-3; with no DNA, the TCRdb D assignment of TRBD1 cannot be verified. The CDR3 runs to 13 residues. CDR1 is SGHRS and CDR2 is YFSETQ in the germline V gene. CDR3 in amino acids: CASRTGDGNTIYF.

This chain joins TRBV6-1 and TRBJ2-5; the D gene TCRdb calls, TRBD1, cannot be checked with no DNA. Germline-derived CDR1 and CDR2 are MNHNS and SASEGT. The CDR3 is made up of 15 amino acids. The CDR3 is CASTIRGQKQETQYF.

The chain couples TRBV12-3 or TRBV12-4 to TRBJ2-7; without DNA, the TCRdb call of TRBD2 cannot be checked. The CDR3 is made up of 12 amino acids. The CDR3 is CASSFLAGGPDF.